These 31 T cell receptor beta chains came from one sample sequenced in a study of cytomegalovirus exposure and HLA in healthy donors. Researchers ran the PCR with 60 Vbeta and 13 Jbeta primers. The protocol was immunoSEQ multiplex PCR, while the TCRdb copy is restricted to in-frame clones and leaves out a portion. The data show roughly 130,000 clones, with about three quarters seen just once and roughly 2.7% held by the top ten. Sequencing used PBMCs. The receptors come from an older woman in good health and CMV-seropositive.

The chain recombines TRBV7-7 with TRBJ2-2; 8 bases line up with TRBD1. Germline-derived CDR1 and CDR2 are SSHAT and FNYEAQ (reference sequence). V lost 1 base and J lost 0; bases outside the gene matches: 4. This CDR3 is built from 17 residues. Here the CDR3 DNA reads TGTGCCAGCAGCTTAGACTTGACAGGGGCGAACACCGGGGAGCTGTTTTTT. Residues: CASSLDLTGANTGELFF.

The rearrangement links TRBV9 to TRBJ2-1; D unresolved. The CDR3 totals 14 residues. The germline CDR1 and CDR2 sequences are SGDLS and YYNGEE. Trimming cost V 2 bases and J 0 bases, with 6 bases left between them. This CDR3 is CASSVSSSYNEQFF. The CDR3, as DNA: TGTGCCAGCAGCGTGTCGAGCTCCTACAATGAGCAGTTCTTC. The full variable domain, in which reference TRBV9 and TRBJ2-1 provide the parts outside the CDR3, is DSGVTQTPKHLITATGQRVTLRCSPRSGDLSVYWYQQSLDQGLQFLIQYYNGEERAKGNILERFSAQQFPDLHSELNLSSLELGDSALYFCASSVSSSYNEQFFGPGTRLTVL.

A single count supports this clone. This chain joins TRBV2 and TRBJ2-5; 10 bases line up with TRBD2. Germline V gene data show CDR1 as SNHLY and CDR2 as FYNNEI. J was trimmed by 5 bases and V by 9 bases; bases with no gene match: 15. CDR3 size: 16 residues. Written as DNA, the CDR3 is TGTGCCAGTACAACGGAAATAGCGGGGGGCGGGGAGACCCAGTACTTC. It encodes CASTTEIAGGGETQYF.

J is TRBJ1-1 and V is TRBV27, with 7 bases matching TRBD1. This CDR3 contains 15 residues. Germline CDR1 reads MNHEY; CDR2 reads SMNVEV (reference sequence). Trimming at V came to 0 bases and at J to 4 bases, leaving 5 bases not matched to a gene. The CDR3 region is CASSLSDRVSTEAFF. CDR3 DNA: TGTGCCAGCAGTTTATCAGACAGGGTGAGCACTGAAGCTTTCTTT.

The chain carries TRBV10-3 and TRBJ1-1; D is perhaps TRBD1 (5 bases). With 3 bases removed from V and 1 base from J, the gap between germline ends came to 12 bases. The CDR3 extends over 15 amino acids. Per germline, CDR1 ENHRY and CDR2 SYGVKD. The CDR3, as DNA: TGTGCCATCAGTGAAGGGGCAGGTAGGAACACTGAAGCTTTCTTT. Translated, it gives CAISEGAGRNTEAFF.

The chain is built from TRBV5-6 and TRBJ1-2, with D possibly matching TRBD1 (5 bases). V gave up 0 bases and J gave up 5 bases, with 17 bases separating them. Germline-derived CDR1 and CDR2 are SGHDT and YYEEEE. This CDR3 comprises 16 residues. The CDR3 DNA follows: TGTGCCAGCAGCTTGGTGGGGGAGGGAGTGTCGTATGGCTACACCTTC. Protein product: CASSLVGEGVSYGYTF. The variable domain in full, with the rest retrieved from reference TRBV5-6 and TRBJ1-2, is DAGVTQSPTHLIKTRGQQVTLRCSPKSGHDTVSWYQQALGQGPQFIFQYYEEEERQRGNFPDRFSGHQFPNYSSELNVNALLLGDSALYLCASSLVGEGVSYGYTFGSGTRLTVV.

CDR3 DNA: TGCGCCAGCAGCCAAGGACTTATAAACACTGAAGCTTTCTTT. Translated: CASSQGLINTEAFF. The rearrangement uses TRBV4-1 and TRBJ1-1; D remains unclear. Germline values: CDR1 MGHRA, CDR2 YSYEKL. This CDR3 is 14 amino acids long. Trimming removed 1 base at V and 2 bases at J, with 8 bases between.

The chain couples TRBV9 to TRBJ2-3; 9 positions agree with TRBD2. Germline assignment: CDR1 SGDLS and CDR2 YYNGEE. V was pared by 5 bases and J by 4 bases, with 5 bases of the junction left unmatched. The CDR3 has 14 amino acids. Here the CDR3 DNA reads TGTGCCAGCAGTAGCGGGGGAGGGGCAGATACGCAGTATTTT. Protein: CASSSGGGADTQYF.

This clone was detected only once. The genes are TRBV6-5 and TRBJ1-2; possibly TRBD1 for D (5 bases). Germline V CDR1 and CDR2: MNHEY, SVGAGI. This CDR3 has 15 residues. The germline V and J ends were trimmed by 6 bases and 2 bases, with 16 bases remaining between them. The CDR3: CASSPGGEKNYGYTF. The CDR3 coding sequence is TGTGCCAGCAGCCCCGGGGGGGAAAAAAACTATGGCTACACCTTC.

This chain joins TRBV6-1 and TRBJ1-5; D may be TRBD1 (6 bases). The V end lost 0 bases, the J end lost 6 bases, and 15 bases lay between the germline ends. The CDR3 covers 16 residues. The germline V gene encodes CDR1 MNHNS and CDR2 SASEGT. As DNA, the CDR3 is TGTGCCAGCAGTGAAGCGTCAGGGGTTGGCGGTCAGCCCCAGCATTTT. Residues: CASSEASGVGGQPQHF.

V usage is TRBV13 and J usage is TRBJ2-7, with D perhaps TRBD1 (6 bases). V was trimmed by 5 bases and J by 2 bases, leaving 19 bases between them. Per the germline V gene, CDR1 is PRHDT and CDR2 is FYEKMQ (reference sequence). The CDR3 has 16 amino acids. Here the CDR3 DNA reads TGTGCCAGCAGCCCAACGGGGTCCAGGGGAACCTACGAGCAGTACTTC. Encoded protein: CASSPTGSRGTYEQYF.

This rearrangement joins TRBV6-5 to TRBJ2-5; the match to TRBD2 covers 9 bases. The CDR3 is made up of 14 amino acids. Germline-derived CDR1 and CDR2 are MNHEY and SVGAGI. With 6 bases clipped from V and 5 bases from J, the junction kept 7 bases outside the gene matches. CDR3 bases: TGTGCCAGCAGCCTGGGACTAGCCGGGGAGACCCAGTACTTC. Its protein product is CASSLGLAGETQYF.

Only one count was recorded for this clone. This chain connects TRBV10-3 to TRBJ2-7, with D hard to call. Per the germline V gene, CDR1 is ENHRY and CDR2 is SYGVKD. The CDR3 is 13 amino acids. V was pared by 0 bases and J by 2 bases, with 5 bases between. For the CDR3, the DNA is TGTGCCATCAGTGAGTCGAGGACCTACGAGCAGTACTTC. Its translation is CAISESRTYEQYF.

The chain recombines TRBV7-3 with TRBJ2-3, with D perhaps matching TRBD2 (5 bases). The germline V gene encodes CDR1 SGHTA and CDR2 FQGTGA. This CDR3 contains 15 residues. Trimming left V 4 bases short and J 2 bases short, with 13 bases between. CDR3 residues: CASSSTGMDTDTQYF. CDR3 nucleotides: TGTGCCAGCAGCTCCACGGGGATGGACACAGATACGCAGTATTTT.

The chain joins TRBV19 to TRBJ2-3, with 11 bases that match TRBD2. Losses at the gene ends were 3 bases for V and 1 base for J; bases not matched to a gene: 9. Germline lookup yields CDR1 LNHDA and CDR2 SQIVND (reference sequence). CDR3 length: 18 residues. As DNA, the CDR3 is TGTGCCAGTAGTATTTCTAGCGGGGGGCGTATAGGCACAGATACGCAGTATTTT. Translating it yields CASSISSGGRIGTDTQYF.

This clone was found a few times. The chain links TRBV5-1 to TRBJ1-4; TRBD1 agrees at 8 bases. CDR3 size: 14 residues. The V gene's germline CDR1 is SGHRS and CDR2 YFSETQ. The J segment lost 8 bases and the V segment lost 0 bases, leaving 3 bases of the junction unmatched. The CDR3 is CASSLDRGEEKLFF. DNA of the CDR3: TGCGCCAGCAGCTTGGACAGGGGGGAGGAAAAACTGTTTTTT.

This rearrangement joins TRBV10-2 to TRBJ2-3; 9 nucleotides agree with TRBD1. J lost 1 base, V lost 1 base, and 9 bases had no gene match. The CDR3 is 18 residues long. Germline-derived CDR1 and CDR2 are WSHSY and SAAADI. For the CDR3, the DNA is TGCGCCAGCAGTGAGTTCCCGGGACAGGGTCCGGGCACAGATACGCAGTATTTT. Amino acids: CASSEFPGQGPGTDTQYF.

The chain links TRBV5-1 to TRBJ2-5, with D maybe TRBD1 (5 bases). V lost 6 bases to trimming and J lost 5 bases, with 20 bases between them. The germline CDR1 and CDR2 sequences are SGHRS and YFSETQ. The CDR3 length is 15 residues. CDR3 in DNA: TGCGCCAGCAACTCTTGGGCAGGGTTCGGGGAGACCCAGTACTTC. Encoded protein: CASNSWAGFGETQYF.

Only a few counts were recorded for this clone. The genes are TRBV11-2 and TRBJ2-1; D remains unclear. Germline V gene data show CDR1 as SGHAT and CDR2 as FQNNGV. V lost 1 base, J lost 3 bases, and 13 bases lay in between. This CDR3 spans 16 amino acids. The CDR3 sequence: CASSLVRASHYNEQFF. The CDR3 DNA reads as TGTGCCAGCAGCTTAGTACGAGCGTCCCACTACAATGAGCAGTTCTTC.

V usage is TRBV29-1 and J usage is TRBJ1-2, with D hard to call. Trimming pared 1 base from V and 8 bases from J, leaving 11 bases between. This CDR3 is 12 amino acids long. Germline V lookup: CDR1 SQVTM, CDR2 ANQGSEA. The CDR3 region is CSVEADSPGYTF. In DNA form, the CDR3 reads TGCAGCGTTGAAGCCGACTCTCCGGGCTACACCTTC.

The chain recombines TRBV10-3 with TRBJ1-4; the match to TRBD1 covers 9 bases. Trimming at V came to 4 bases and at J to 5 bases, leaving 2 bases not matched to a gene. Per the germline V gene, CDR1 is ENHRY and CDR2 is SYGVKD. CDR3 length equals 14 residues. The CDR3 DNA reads TGTGCCATCAGTGCGGACAGGGGAAATGAAAAACTGTTTTTT. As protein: CAISADRGNEKLFF.

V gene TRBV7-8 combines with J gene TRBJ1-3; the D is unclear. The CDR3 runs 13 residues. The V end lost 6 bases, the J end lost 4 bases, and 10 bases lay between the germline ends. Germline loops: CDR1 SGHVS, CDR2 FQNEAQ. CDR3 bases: TGTGCCAGCAGTTTCTATCTCGGAAACACCATATATTTT. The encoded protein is CASSFYLGNTIYF. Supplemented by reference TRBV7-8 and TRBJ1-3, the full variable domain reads GAGVSQSPRYKVAKRGQDVALRCDPISGHVSLFWYQQALGQGPEFLTYFQNEAQLDKSGLPSDRFFAERPEGSVSTLKIQRTQQEDSAVYLCASSFYLGNTIYFGEGSWLTVV.

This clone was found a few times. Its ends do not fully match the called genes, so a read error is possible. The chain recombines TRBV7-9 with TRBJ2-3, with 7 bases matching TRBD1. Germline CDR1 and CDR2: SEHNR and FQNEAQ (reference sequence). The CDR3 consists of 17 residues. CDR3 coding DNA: TGTTCCAGCAGCTTAACCCGGACAGGACTGAGTACAGATACGCAGTATTTT. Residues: CSSSLTRTGLSTDTQYF.

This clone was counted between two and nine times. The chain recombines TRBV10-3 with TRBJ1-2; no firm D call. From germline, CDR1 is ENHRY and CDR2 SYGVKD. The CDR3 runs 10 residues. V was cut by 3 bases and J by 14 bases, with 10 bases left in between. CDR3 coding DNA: TGTGCCATCAGTGAAGGCAGGCTTACCTTC. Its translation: CAISEGRLTF.

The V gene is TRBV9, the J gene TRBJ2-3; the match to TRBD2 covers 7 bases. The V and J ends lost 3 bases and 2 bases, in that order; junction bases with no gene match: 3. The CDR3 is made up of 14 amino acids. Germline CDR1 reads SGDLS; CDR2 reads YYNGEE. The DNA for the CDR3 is TGTGCCAGCAGCGCTAGCGGAATCACAGATACGCAGTATTTT. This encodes CASSASGITDTQYF.

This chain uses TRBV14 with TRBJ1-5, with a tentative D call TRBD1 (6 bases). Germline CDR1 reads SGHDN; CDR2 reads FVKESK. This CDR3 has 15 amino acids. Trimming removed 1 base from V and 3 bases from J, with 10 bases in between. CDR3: CASSQVPGANQPQHF. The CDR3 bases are TGTGCCAGCAGCCAAGTTCCAGGGGCCAATCAGCCCCAGCATTTT. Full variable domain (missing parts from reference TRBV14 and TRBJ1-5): EAGVTQFPSHSVIEKGQTVTLRCDPISGHDNLYWYRRVMGKEIKFLLHFVKESKQDESGMPNNRFLAERTGGTYSTLKVQPAELEDSGVYFCASSQVPGANQPQHFGDGTRLSIL.

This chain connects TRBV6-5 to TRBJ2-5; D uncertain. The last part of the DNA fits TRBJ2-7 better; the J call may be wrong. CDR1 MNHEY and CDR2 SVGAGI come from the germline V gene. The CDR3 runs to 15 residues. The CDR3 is CASSYSISQPYEQYF. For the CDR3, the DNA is TGTGCCAGCAGTTACTCGATATCGCAACCCTACGAGCAGTACTTC.

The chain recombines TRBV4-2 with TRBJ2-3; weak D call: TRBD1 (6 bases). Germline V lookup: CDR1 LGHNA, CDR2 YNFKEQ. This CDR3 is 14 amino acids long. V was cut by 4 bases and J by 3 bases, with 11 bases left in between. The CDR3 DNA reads TGTGCCAGCAGCCCTCCAAGGGGGACAGATACGCAGTATTTT. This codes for CASSPPRGTDTQYF.

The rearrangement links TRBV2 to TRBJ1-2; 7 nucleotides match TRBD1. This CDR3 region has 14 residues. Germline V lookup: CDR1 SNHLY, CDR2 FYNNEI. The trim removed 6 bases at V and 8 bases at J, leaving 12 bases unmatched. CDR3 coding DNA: TGTGCCAGCAGCCCGACAGGGCTCCAGAAAGGCTACACCTTC. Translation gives CASSPTGLQKGYTF.

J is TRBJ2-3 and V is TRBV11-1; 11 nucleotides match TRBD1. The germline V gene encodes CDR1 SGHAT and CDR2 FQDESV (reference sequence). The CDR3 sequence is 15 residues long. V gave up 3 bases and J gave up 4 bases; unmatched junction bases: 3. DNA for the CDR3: TGTGCCAGCAGCTTTGAGGGACAGGGGGCAGATACGCAGTATTTT. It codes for CASSFEGQGADTQYF.

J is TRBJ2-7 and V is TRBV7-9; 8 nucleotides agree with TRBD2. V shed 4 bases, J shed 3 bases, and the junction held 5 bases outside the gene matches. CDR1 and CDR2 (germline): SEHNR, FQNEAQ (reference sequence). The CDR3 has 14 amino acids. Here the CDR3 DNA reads TGTGCCAGCAGCTGGGCGGGAGGTGACTACGAGCAGTACTTC. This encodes CASSWAGGDYEQYF.